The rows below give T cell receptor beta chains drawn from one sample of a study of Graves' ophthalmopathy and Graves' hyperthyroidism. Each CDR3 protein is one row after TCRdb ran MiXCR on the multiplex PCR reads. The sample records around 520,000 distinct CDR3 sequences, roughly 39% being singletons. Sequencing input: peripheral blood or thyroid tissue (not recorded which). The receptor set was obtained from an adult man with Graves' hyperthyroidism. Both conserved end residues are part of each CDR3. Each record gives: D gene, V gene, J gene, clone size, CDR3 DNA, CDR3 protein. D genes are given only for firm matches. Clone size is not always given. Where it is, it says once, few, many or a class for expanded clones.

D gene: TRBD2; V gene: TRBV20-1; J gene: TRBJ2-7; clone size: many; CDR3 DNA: TGCAGTGCTAGACGGGGACTAGCCTCCTACGAGCAGTACTTC; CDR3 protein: CSARRGLASYEQYF
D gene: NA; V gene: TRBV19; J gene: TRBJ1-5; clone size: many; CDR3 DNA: TGTGCCACCATGGACACCTACAATCAGCCCCAGCATTTT; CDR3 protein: CATMDTYNQPQHF
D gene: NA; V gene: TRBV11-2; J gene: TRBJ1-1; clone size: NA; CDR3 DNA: TGTGCCAGCAGCCCGACCCGGGACACTGAAGCTTTCTTT; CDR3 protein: CASSPTRDTEAFF
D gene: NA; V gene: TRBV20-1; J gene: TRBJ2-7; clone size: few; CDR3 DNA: TGCAGTGCTAGAGAGTCGCAGAGCTACGAGCAGTACTTC; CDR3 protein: CSARESQSYEQYF
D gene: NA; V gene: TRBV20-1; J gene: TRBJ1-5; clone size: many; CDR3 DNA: TGCAGTGCTCTGACAGGTAGTCAGCCCCAGCATTTT; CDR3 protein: CSALTGSQPQHF
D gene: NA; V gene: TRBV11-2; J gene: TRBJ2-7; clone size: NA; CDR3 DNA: TGTGCCAGCTCACCGCTGAGCGGGACAGGCCTTTACGAGCAGTACTTC; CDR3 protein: CASSPLSGTGLYEQYF
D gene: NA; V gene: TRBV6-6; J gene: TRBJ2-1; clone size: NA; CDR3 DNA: TGTGCCAGCACCAAATACAATGAGCAGTTCTTC; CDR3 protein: CASTKYNEQFF
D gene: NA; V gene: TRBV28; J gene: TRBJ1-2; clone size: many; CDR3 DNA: TGTGCCAGCAGTTTTGGGGTAGAGATCGCTGGCTACACCTTC; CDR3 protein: CASSFGVEIAGYTF
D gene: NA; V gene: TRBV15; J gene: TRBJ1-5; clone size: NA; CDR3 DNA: TGTGCCACCAGCAGAGCAATAAAGGACAGCTATAGCAATCAGCCCCAGCATTTT; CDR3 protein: CATSRAIKDSYSNQPQHF
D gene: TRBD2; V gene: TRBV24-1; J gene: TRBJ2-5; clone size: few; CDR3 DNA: TGTGCCACCAGTGACCCAAGCGGGAGACAAGAGACCCAGTACTTC; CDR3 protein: CATSDPSGRQETQYF
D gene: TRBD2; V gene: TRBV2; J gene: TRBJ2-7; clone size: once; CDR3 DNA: TGTGCCAGCCAGCGGGACTATAACAATGAGCAGTACTTC; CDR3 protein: CASQRDYNNEQYF
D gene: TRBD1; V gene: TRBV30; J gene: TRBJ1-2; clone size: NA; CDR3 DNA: TGTGCCTGGAAAACGACAGGGAACTATGGCTACACCTTC; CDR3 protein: CAWKTTGNYGYTF
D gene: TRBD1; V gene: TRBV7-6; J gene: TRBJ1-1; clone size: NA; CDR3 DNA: TGTGCTAGAGATACCTTTACCGACAGGGACACTGAAGCTTTCTTT; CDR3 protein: CARDTFTDRDTEAFF
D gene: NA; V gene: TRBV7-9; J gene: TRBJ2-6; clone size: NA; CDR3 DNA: TGTGCCAGCAGCTTGGACTTCTTGGGGGCTGGGGCCAACGTCCTGACTTTC; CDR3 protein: CASSLDFLGAGANVLTF
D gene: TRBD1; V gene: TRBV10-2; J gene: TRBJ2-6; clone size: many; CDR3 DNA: TGCGCCAGCACCCTGGGACAGGGCCTCTCCTCTGGGGCCAACGTCCTGACTTTC; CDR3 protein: CASTLGQGLSSGANVLTF
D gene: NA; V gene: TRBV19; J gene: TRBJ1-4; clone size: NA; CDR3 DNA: TGTGCCAGTAGTATAGACCCCCGAGCAACTAATGAAAAACTGGTTTTT; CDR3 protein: CASSIDPRATNEKLVF
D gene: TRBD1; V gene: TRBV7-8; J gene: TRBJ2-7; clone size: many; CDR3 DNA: TGTGCCAGCAGCCCGCCCTTTGGGGACAGGGGGTACAACGAGCAGTACTTC; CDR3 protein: CASSPPFGDRGYNEQYF
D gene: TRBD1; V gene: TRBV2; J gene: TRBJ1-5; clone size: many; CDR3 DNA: TGTGCCAGCAGTCTCGGGACAGGGGGCCAGCCCCAGCATTTT; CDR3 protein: CASSLGTGGQPQHF
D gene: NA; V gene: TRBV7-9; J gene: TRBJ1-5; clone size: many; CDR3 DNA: TGTGCCAGCAGCTTAGCCGGGTCGGGAAATCAGCCCCAGCATTTT; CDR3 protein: CASSLAGSGNQPQHF
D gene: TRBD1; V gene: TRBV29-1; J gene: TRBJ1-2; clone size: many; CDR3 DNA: TGCAGCGTCGAATCCGGGACAGGGCTCTATGGCTACACCTTC; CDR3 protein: CSVESGTGLYGYTF
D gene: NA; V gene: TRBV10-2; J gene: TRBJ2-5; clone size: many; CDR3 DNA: TGCGCCAGCAGTGCCGGGCGCGAGACCCAGTACTTC; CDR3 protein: CASSAGRETQYF
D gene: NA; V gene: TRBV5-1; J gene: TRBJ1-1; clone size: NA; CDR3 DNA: TGCGCCAGCAGCAGAGACGCAACCTCCATGAACACTGAAGCTTTCTTT; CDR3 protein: CASSRDATSMNTEAFF
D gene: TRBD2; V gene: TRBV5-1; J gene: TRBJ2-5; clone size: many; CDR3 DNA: TGCGCCAGCAGCCCAGCGGGAGGGCCAGAGACCCAGTACTTC; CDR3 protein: CASSPAGGPETQYF
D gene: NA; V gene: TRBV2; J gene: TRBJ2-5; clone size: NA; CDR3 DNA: TGTGCCAGCAGCCGACACCTACAAGGGACCCAGTACTTC; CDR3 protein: CASSRHLQGTQYF
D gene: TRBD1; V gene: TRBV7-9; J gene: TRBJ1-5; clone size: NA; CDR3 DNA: TGTGCCAGCAGCCTCGTCGGACAGGGGCAGCCCCAGCATTTT; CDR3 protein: CASSLVGQGQPQHF
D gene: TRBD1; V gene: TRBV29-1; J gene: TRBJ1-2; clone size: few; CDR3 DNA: TGCAGCTTTGGGACAGGGGGCATCTATGGCTACACCTTC; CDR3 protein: CSFGTGGIYGYTF
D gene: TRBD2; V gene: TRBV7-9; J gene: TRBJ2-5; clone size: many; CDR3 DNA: TGTGCCAGCAGCTCGGGGGGACTAGCGGGAGAGACCCAGTACTTC; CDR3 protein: CASSSGGLAGETQYF
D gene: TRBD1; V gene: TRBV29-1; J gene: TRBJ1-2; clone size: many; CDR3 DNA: TGCAGCGTCTCGACAGGGTTCAACTATGGCTACACCTTC; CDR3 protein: CSVSTGFNYGYTF